Described below is a single T cell receptor (beta chain) sequence and its context. This clonotype was seen ten or more times. Its antigen is unknown. Nothing much larger sits one base from this clone, and base qualities are not available. In the ophthalmopathy patients, disease was moderately to severely active, with a Clinical Activity Score of 3 or more, a NOSPECS grade of 4 or more, and a duration of less than 3 months. The study excluded patients with uncontrolled infections, other autoimmune diseases, pregnancy or lactation. Diagnoses were established on the basis of clinical symptoms, serum thyroxine and TRAb, thyroid ultrasound, and orbital computed tomography. PBMCs were separated from roughly 10 ml of fresh peripheral blood using Ficoll-Paque density gradient centrifugation. Total RNA was extracted using Trizol reagent, and RNA quality was assessed on an Agilent 2100 Bioanalyzer. Inclusive of the bounding cysteine and phenylalanine, the CDR3 is 13 residues long. Kept here is only the CDR3 DNA, which spans 39 bases and is read in frame from base 1. CDR1 and CDR2, looked up from the germline V gene, are SQVTM and ANQGSEA. From V the trimming removes 8 bases and from J it removes 5 bases, while the gene matches leave 9 bases of the junction unaccounted for.

The data belong to a study of T cells in Graves' hyperthyroidism and ophthalmopathy (dated by TCRdb to the late 2010s). The study in broad terms: Peripheral blood was collected at initial diagnosis, before any treatment. Thyroid tissue and blood T-cell repertoires from roughly six Graves' hyperthyroidism patients were also compared in the study. An independent validation cohort of fewer than 20 hyperthyroidism patients and 17 patients who later progressed to ophthalmopathy tested prospective prediction of ophthalmopathy. After sampling, hyperthyroidism patients received methimazole starting at 30 mg daily, and ophthalmopathy patients received high-dose intravenous methylprednisolone. The paper reports TCR Vbeta CDR3 sequencing of roughly 140 peripheral blood samples: 40 or so ophthalmopathy, 70 to 85 hyperthyroidism and 17 progressor patients. For training and testing, the 100 or so patients in the discovery cohort were randomly divided in a 7:3 ratio. To identify TCR V-J signatures that set the groups apart, the researchers used a discovery cohort of 95 to 100 patients, made up of under 50 with Graves' ophthalmopathy and some 60 with stable Graves' hyperthyroidism.

TCR beta CDR3 regions were amplified from RNA transcripts. The TCR CDR3 was subjected to a first round of RT-PCR using the HTBI primer set and the Qiagen OneStep RT-PCR kit. A second multiplex PCR round built the libraries, followed by size selection and purification. Libraries were sequenced paired-end with 100 bp reads on an Illumina HiSeq2000. The published analysis was carried out like this. SOAPnuke was used to process the raw data, throwing out any read that contained adapters or uncalled bases, had a mean Phred below 15, or lacked an exact constant-primer or identifier match. High-quality paired reads were merged using COPE v1.2.5, and each unique nucleotide sequence was defined as a clonotype. MiTCR v1.1 was used to align the clonotypes against IMGT TRBV, TRBD and TRBJ reference segments. The analysis included only V-J combinations with a frequency above 0.0001, which together covered 99% to 99.2% of the repertoires. A TCS score was defined as the ratio between F50 (clonal expansion) and ExV (chaos), using BLOSUM62-based TCRdist between CDR3 peptides within each V-J. Welch's t-statistics and random forest reduced some 510 V-J features to roughly 13, which were used in a naive Bayes classifier (R e1071). The public reads were run again by TCRdb, first through fastp at Q25 and then through MiXCR, and only productive beta chains were kept. Every CDR3 protein is listed once, alongside the most common genes and DNA of its rows. The V and J calls, along with clone size, are taken from TCRdb and not from the paper's own processing. This sample gives 450,000 to 650,000 distinct CDR3 sequences in total; approximately 14% of them show up just once. The ten largest clones add up to around 7% of the sample.

Summary of the overall study and its limitations: Blood samples also contained most of the expanded thyroid clonotypes (frequency above 0.001), which suggests that blood repertoires may reflect thyroid immune responses. In cross-validation, a model built on a 13 V-J signature told ophthalmopathy apart from stable hyperthyroidism with approximately 90% sensitivity and around 84% specificity, and in testing the same model reached 80%/75%. During validation, the model predicted progression to ophthalmopathy a median of around 7 months ahead of onset, with around 70% sensitivity and 72.22% specificity. No statistical method was used to set the sample size in advance, and investigators knew the group allocation.

The rearrangement combines TRBV29-1 with TRBJ2-5; 9 bases in the junction line up with TRBD2. This receptor was taken from a woman in her late teens or twenties with Graves' ophthalmopathy. The sequenced sample was blood. The CDR3 is CSTRISGRETQYF. DNA sequence: TGCAGCACACGAATAAGCGGGAGGGAGACCCAGTACTTC.